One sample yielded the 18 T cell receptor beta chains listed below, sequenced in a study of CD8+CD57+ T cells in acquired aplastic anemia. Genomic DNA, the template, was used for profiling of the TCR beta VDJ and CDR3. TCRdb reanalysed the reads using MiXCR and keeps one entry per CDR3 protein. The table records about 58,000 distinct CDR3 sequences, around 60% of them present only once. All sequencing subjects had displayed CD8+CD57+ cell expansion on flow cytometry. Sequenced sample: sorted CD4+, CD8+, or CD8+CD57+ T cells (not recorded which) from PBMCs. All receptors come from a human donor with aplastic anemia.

The CDR3 region is CASRTANQPQHF. The CDR3 bases are TGTGCCAGCAGAACGGCGAATCAGCCCCAGCATTTT. V is TRBV2 and J is TRBJ1-5; no reliable D call. V was clipped by 6 bases and J by 4 bases, with 7 bases between them. CDR3 length: 12 amino acids. CDR1 and CDR2 from the germline V gene are SNHLY and FYNNEI.

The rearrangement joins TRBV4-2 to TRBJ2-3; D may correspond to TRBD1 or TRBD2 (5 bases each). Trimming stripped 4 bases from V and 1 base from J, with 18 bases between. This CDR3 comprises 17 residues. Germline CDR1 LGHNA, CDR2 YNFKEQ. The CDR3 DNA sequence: TGTGCCAGCAGCCGGCCCGGGACGCAAATCCGCACAGATACGCAGTATTTT. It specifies CASSRPGTQIRTDTQYF.

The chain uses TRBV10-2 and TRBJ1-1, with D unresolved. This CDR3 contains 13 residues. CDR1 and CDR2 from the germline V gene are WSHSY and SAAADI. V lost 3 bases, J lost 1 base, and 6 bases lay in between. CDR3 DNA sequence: TGCGCCAGCAGTGACAGGAGGAACACTGAAGCTTTCTTT. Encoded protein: CASSDRRNTEAFF.

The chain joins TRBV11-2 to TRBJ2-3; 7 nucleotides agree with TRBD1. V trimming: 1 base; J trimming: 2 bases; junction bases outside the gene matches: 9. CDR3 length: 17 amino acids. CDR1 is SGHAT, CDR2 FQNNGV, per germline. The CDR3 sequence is CASSLGGQATNTDTQYF. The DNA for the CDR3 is TGTGCCAGCAGCTTAGGTGGACAGGCTACTAACACAGATACGCAGTATTTT.

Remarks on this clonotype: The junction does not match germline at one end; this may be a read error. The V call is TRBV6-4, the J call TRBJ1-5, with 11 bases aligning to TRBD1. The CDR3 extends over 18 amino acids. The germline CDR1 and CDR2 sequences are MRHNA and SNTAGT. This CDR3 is CAISDSRTGGGSNQPQHF. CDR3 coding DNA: TGTGCCATCAGTGACTCCAGGACAGGGGGCGGTAGCAATCAGCCCCAGCATTTT.

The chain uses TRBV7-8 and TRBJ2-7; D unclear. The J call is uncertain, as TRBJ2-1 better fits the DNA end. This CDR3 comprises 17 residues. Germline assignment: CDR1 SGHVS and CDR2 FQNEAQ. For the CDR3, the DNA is TGTGCCAGCAGCCCAAAGGCGACAACCAGCTCCTACAATGAGCAGTTCTTC. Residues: CASSPKATTSSYNEQFF.

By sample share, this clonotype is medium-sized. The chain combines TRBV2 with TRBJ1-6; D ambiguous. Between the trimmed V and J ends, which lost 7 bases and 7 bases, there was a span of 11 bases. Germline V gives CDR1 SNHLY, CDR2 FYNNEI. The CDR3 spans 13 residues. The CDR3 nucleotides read TGTGCCAGCAAGGGCGGATTAAATTCACCCCTCCACTTT. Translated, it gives CASKGGLNSPLHF. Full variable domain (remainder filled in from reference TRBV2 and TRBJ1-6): EPEVTQTPSHQVTQMGQEVILRCVPISNHLYFYWYRQILGQKVEFLVSFYNNEISEKSEIFDDQFSVERPDGSNFTLKIRSTKLEDSAMYFCASKGGLNSPLHFGNGTRLTVT.

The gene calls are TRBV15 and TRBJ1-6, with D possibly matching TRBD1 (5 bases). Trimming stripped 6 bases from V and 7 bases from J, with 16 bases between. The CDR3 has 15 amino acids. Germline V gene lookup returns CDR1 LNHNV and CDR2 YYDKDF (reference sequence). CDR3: CATRAGKVRNSPLHF. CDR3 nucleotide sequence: TGTGCCACCAGGGCAGGGAAGGTGCGAAATTCACCCCTCCACTTT.

The CDR3 is CASSFTHLYGYEQYF. As DNA, the CDR3 is TGTGCCAGCAGCTTTACCCATCTATATGGGTACGAGCAGTACTTC. The chain links TRBV11-3 to TRBJ2-7, with D hard to call. Germline V gene data show CDR1 as SGHNT and CDR2 as YENEEA. The CDR3 length is 15 residues. V lost 3 bases to trimming and J lost 4 bases, with 16 bases between them.

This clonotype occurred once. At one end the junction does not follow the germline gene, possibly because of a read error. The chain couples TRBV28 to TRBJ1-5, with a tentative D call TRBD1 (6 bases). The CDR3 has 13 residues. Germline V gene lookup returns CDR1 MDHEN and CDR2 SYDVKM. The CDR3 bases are TGTGCCGGCAGGGAGCAGGGGACTCAGCCCCAGCATTTT. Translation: CAGREQGTQPQHF.

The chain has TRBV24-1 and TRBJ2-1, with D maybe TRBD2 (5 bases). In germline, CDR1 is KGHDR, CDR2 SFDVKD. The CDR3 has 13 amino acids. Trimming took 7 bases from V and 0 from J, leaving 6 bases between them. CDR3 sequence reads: CATRGSSYNEQFF. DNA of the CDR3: TGTGCCACCAGAGGGAGCTCCTACAATGAGCAGTTCTTC.

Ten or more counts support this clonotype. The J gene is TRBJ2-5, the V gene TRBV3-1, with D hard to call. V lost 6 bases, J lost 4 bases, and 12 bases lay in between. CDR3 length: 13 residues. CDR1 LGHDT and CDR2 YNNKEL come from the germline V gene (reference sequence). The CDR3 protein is CASRQNIGETQYF. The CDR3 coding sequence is TGTGCCAGCAGGCAGAACATTGGAGAGACCCAGTACTTC.

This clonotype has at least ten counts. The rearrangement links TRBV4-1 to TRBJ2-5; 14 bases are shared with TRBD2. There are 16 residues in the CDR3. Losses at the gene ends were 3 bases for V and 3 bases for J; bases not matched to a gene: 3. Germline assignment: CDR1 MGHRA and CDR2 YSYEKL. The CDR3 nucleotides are TGCGCCAGCAGCCACCCGGGACTAGCGGGGGAAGAGACCCAGTACTTC. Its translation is CASSHPGLAGEETQYF.

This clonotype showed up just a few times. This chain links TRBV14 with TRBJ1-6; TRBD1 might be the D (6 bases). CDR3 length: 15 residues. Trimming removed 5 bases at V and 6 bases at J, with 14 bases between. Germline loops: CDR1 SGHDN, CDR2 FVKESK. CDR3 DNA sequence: TGTGCCAGCAGCGACAGGACAGAGCCTAATTCACCCCTCCACTTT. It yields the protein CASSDRTEPNSPLHF.

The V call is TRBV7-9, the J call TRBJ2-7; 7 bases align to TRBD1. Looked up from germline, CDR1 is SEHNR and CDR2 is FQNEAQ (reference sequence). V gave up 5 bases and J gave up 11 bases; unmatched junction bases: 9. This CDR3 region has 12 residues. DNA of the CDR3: TGTGCCAGCAGCACACGACAGGGTCGGGAGTACTTC. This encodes CASSTRQGREYF.

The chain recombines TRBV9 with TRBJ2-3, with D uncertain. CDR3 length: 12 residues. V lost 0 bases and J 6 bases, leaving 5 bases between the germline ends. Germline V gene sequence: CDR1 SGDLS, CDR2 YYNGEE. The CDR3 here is CASSVVGDTQYF. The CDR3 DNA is TGTGCCAGCAGCGTAGTTGGGGATACGCAGTATTTT.

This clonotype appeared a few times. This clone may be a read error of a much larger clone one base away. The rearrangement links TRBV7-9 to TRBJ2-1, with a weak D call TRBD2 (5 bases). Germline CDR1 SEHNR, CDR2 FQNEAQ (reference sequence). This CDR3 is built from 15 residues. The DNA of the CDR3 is TGTGCCAGCAGCTTAGTCCGGGGAACATACAGTGAGCAGTTCTTC. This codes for CASSLVRGTYSEQFF.

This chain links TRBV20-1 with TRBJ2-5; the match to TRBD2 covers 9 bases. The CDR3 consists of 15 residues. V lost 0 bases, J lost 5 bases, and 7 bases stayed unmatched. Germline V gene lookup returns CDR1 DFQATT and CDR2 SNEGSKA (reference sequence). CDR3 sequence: CSARDRLAGMETQYF. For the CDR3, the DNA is TGCAGTGCTAGAGATCGGCTAGCGGGGATGGAGACCCAGTACTTC.